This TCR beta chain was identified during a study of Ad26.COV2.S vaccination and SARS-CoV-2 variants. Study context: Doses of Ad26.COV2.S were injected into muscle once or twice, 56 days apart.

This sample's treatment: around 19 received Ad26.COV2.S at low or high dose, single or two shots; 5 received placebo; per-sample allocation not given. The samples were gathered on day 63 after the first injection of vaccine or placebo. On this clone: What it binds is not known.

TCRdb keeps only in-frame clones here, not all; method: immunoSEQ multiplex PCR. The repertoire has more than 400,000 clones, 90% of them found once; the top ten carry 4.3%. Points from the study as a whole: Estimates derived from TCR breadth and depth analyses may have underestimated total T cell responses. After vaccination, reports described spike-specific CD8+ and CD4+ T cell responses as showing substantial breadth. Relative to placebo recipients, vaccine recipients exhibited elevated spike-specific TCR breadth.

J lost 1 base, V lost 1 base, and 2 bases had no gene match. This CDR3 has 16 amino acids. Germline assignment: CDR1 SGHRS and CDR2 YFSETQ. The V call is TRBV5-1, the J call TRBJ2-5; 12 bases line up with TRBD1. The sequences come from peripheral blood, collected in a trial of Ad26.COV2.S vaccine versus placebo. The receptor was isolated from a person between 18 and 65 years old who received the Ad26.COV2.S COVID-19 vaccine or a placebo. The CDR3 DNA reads TGCGCCAGCAGCTTGTGGGGACAGGGGGCCCAAGAGACCCAGTACTTC. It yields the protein CASSLWGQGAQETQYF. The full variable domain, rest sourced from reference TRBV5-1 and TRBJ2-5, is KAGVTQTPRYLIKTRGQQVTLSCSPISGHRSVSWYQQTPGQGLQFLFEYFSETQRNKGNFPGRFSGRQFSNSRSEMNVSTLELGDSALYLCASSLWGQGAQETQYFGPGTRLLVL.